The rows below give T cell receptor beta chains drawn from one sample of a study of blood T cell repertoires in COVID-19. Only in-frame clones appear in the TCRdb table, and some are missing; sequencing was by immunoSEQ multiplex PCR. Among under 350,000 clones listed, about 86% were seen once. The sequenced material came from PBMCs or T cells enriched from blood (not recorded which). All receptors come from a woman between 40 and 55 years old with acute COVID-19. The CDR3 runs from the conserved cysteine through the conserved F or W. D genes are given only for firm matches. Expanded clones are given a class, and other clones once, few, many or no size at all.

cdr3_nt	cdr3_aa	d_call	j_call	v_call	clone_size
TGTGCCAGCAGCGTAGAGGAGCACGAGCAGTACTTC	CASSVEEHEQYF	NA	TRBJ2-7	TRBV9	once
TGTGCCAGCAGCCCCACGCGGGTTTGGGACTATGGCTACACCTTC	CASSPTRVWDYGYTF	NA	TRBJ1-2	TRBV14	NA
TGCGCCAGCAGCCGCCAAGAGAGGTTTGCCGGGGAGCTGTTTTTT	CASSRQERFAGELFF	NA	TRBJ2-2	TRBV5-1	NA
TGTGCCAGCAGCGACCGGGACAGGGCGGACTATGGCTACACCTTC	CASSDRDRADYGYTF	TRBD1	TRBJ1-2	TRBV9	NA
TGTGCCAGCAGCCGCGGGACTAGCGACGGAGATACGCAGTATTTT	CASSRGTSDGDTQYF	TRBD2	TRBJ2-3	TRBV5-4	NA
TGTGCCAGCAGTGAAGTGGGGAGGGGAAAATCCGGCCCGAACACTGAAGCTTTCTTT	CASSEVGRGKSGPNTEAFF	NA	TRBJ1-1	TRBV2	few
TGTGCCAGCAGCGACCTCCGGGACAATGCGCAGTATTTT	CASSDLRDNAQYF	NA	TRBJ2-3	TRBV2	NA
TGTGCCAGCAGCGACCACAGGGGGTTGAACACTGAAGCTTTCTTT	CASSDHRGLNTEAFF	TRBD1	TRBJ1-1	TRBV5-4	NA
TGTGCCAGCAGCTCGAGAGAGCCGGAGACCCAGTACTTC	CASSSREPETQYF	NA	TRBJ2-5	TRBV7-6	NA
TGTGCCAGCAAAGACAGGGGCTGGGAGACCCAGTACTTC	CASKDRGWETQYF	TRBD1	TRBJ2-5	TRBV19	NA
TGCGCCAGCAGCCAAGGGGGGCCTCAAACTAATGAAAAACTGTTTTTT	CASSQGGPQTNEKLFF	NA	TRBJ1-4	TRBV4-1	NA
TGTGCCAGCAGGCGACAGGGGGCCACTAGAGTAGCGGGAGGCCTCTACAATGAGCAGTTCTTC	CASRRQGATRVAGGLYNEQFF	NA	TRBJ2-1	TRBV28	once
TGTGCCAGCAGCGTGGTAGCGGGGGCCGGGGAGACCCAGTACTTC	CASSVVAGAGETQYF	TRBD2	TRBJ2-5	TRBV5-6	many
TGTGCCAGTAGTGGGGCTGGACCCCTCCACTTT	CASSGAGPLHF	NA	TRBJ1-6	TRBV19	few
TGTGCCAGCAGTTCCGGGACAGGGGAAGCCTACGAGCAGTACTTC	CASSSGTGEAYEQYF	TRBD1	TRBJ2-7	TRBV28	NA
TGTGCCAGTAGGGGTCCGGGACAGGGAGGTATGAACACTGAAGCTTTCTTT	CASRGPGQGGMNTEAFF	TRBD1	TRBJ1-1	TRBV19	NA
TGTGCCAGCAGCTGGACAGGGGGGGTGGGTAATGAAAAACTGTTTTTT	CASSWTGGVGNEKLFF	TRBD1	TRBJ1-4	TRBV7-2	NA